The 20 T cell receptor beta chains given below trace back to one sample, sequenced in a study of siplizumab effects on memory and regulatory T cells. The assay was immunoSEQ multiplex PCR, and TCRdb's table has in-frame clones only and misses some. The sample has some 40,000 clones; 80% to 90% are singletons. Sequenced: naive CD4+ T cells sorted from blood. The receptors here all came from a human donor in good health.

The chain has TRBV10-3 and TRBJ1-6, with TRBD1 identical over 8 bases. The junction had 8 bases not matched to a gene; V was cut back by 5 bases and J by 8 bases. Looked up from germline, CDR1 is ENHRY and CDR2 is SYGVKD. This CDR3 has 15 residues. CDR3 nucleotides: TGTGCCATCAGTAATCTGGACAGGGACTATTCACCCCTCCACTTT. Its translation: CAISNLDRDYSPLHF.

The chain joins TRBV7-7 to TRBJ2-3, with 7 positions matching TRBD1. This CDR3 is built from 17 residues. Germline CDR1 SSHAT, CDR2 FNYEAQ (reference sequence). The V and J ends lost 2 bases and 1 base, in that order; junction bases with no gene match: 9. CDR3 sequence reads: CASSLLLGGEGTDTQYF. The CDR3 bases are TGTGCCAGCAGCTTATTATTAGGGGGCGAGGGCACAGATACGCAGTATTTT. Looking up the rest from reference TRBV7-7 and TRBJ2-3 gives the full variable domain: GAGVSQSPRYKVTKRGQDVTLRCDPISSHATLYWYQQALGQGPEFLTYFNYEAQPDKSGLPSDRFSAERPEGSISTLTIQRTEQRDSAMYRCASSLLLGGEGTDTQYFGPGTRLTVL.

The chain uses TRBV19 and TRBJ1-5; D uncertain. There are 14 residues in the CDR3. Germline V CDR1 and CDR2: LNHDA, SQIVND (reference sequence). The V gene lost 7 bases and the J gene lost 7 bases, with 17 bases spanning the gap. DNA of the CDR3: TGTGCCAGTATACGATCCGGCGGCGGACAGCCCCAGCATTTT. Encoded protein: CASIRSGGGQPQHF.

The chain carries TRBV4-1 and TRBJ1-3; 12 nucleotides match TRBD1. The CDR3 is 17 residues long. V lost 1 base, J lost 4 bases, and 5 bases stayed unmatched. Per the germline V gene, CDR1 is MGHRA and CDR2 is YSYEKL. The CDR3 is CASSQGDRGRVGNTIYF. The CDR3 nucleotides read TGCGCCAGCAGCCAAGGGGACAGGGGGCGGGTAGGAAACACCATATATTTT.

The chain links TRBV19 to TRBJ2-1, with D tentatively TRBD1 or TRBD2 (5 bases each). V was cut by 1 base and J by 0 bases, with 7 bases left in between. Germline V gives CDR1 LNHDA, CDR2 SQIVND (reference sequence). The CDR3 contains 15 residues. CDR3 loop: CASSIGDVSYNEQFF. For the CDR3, the DNA is TGTGCCAGTAGTATAGGGGACGTCTCCTACAATGAGCAGTTCTTC.

CDR3 residues: CASSLMSTGTEAFF. CDR3 DNA: TGCGCCAGCAGCTTGATGTCAACCGGTACTGAAGCTTTCTTT. The chain is built from TRBV5-1 and TRBJ1-1; D uncertain. Per germline, CDR1 SGHRS and CDR2 YFSETQ. The CDR3 totals 14 residues. V was cut by 1 base and J by 5 bases, with 12 bases left in between. Full variable domain (missing parts from reference TRBV5-1 and TRBJ1-1): KAGVTQTPRYLIKTRGQQVTLSCSPISGHRSVSWYQQTPGQGLQFLFEYFSETQRNKGNFPGRFSGRQFSNSRSEMNVSTLELGDSALYLCASSLMSTGTEAFFGQGTRLTVV.

This chain links TRBV7-9 with TRBJ2-2, with 8 bases lining up with TRBD1. The CDR3 loop spans 18 amino acids. CDR1 and CDR2 from the germline V gene are SEHNR and FQNEAQ (reference sequence). Trimming at V came to 6 bases and at J to 0 bases, leaving 12 bases not matched to a gene. The CDR3 bases are TGTGCCAGCAGTTCCAGGGGGCGCATAGAATCGAACACCGGGGAGCTGTTTTTT. Translating gives CASSSRGRIESNTGELFF. Full variable domain (missing parts from reference TRBV7-9 and TRBJ2-2): DTGVSQNPRHKITKRGQNVTFRCDPISEHNRLYWYRQTLGQGPEFLTYFQNEAQLEKSRLLSDRFSAERPKGSFSTLEIQRTEQGDSAMYLCASSSRGRIESNTGELFFGEGSRLTVL.

On this clone: Other DNA sequences within the sample encode an identical CDR3. This chain connects TRBV6-5 to TRBJ2-7; no reliable D call. Germline V gives CDR1 MNHEY, CDR2 SVGAGI. This CDR3 is 13 amino acids long. Deletions cut 6 bases from V and 6 bases from J, with 15 bases between. DNA of the CDR3: TGTGCCAGCAGCTACCCCCCGACGGGCGAGCAGTACTTC. It specifies CASSYPPTGEQYF.

V gene TRBV9 combines with J gene TRBJ1-2; D might be TRBD1 (5 bases). The CDR3 runs to 15 residues. The V gene lost 3 bases and the J gene lost 7 bases, with 19 bases spanning the gap. From germline, CDR1 is SGDLS and CDR2 YYNGEE. CDR3 in amino acids: CASSERPGLIGGYTF. The CDR3 region has the DNA TGTGCCAGCAGCGAGCGCCCGGGACTGATTGGTGGCTACACCTTC.

This clone was seen a few times. This rearrangement joins TRBV7-9 to TRBJ1-6; D unclear. V was clipped by 5 bases and J by 11 bases, with 7 bases between them. This CDR3 spans 11 amino acids. CDR1 is SEHNR and CDR2 is FQNEAQ in the germline V gene (reference sequence). The CDR3 is CASSKATPLHF. CDR3 nucleotides: TGTGCCAGCAGCAAAGCTACACCCCTCCACTTT. Complete variable domain (other parts from reference TRBV7-9 and TRBJ1-6): DTGVSQNPRHKITKRGQNVTFRCDPISEHNRLYWYRQTLGQGPEFLTYFQNEAQLEKSRLLSDRFSAERPKGSFSTLEIQRTEQGDSAMYLCASSKATPLHFGNGTRLTVT.

The V call is TRBV6-5, the J call TRBJ1-2; D perhaps matches TRBD1 (5 bases). Looked up from germline, CDR1 is MNHEY and CDR2 is SVGAGI. The ends were cut back, 6 bases at V and 7 bases at J, with 18 bases in the middle. The CDR3 consists of 14 residues. The CDR3: CASRSDLAGGGYTF. The CDR3 nucleotides read TGTGCCAGCAGATCAGACTTGGCGGGGGGTGGCTACACCTTC.

The chain couples TRBV20-1 to TRBJ2-3; a weak D match, TRBD1 (6 bases). Germline CDR1 is DFQATT and CDR2 is SNEGSKA (reference sequence). Trimming stripped 3 bases from V and 6 bases from J, with 7 bases between. This CDR3 contains 11 residues. In DNA form, the CDR3 reads TGCAGTGCTAGTGACAGGGATACGCAGTATTTT. It encodes CSASDRDTQYF.

The chain recombines TRBV6-5 with TRBJ1-1, with D unresolved. CDR1 and CDR2 from the germline V gene are MNHEY and SVGAGI. V was shortened by 9 bases and J by 0 bases, with 11 bases between the two germline ends. There are 13 residues in the CDR3. This chain's CDR3 is CASCRQLNTEAFF. CDR3 DNA sequence: TGTGCCAGTTGCCGTCAGTTGAACACTGAAGCTTTCTTT.

The chain carries TRBV19 and TRBJ2-6; no clear D. Trimming shortened V by 6 bases and J by 1 base, and 7 bases separated the two germline ends. This CDR3 is built from 14 residues. Germline lookup yields CDR1 LNHDA and CDR2 SQIVND (reference sequence). CDR3 coding DNA: TGTGCCAGTAGCAGGAGATCTGGGGCCAACGTCCTGACTTTC. Amino acid sequence: CASSRRSGANVLTF.

CDR3 coding DNA: TGCGCCAGCAGCACGGAGGCGGGACGGTATGGCTACACCTTC. Amino acids: CASSTEAGRYGYTF. The V call is TRBV5-1, the J call TRBJ1-2, with D tentatively TRBD1 (5 bases). The CDR3 is 14 amino acids. V lost 4 bases and J lost 5, with 15 bases in between. Per the germline V gene, CDR1 is SGHRS and CDR2 is YFSETQ.

The chain uses TRBV2 and TRBJ1-5, with D hard to call. Trimming left V 8 bases short and J 7 bases short, with 15 bases between. Germline V lookup: CDR1 SNHLY, CDR2 FYNNEI. The CDR3 runs 13 residues. This chain's CDR3 is CASLGVGGQPQHF. The CDR3 region has the DNA TGTGCCAGCCTGGGCGTAGGCGGGCAGCCCCAGCATTTT.

There are a few counts of this clone. This chain links TRBV5-5 with TRBJ1-5; D remains unclear. Trimming shortened V by 4 bases and J by 6 bases, and 20 bases separated the two germline ends. CDR3 size: 16 residues. CDR1 and CDR2 from the germline V gene are SGHKS and YYEKEE (reference sequence). In DNA form, the CDR3 reads TGTGCCAGCAGCCCGCTACCAACCCTCCCCCGTCAGCCCCAGCATTTT. Its protein product is CASSPLPTLPRQPQHF.

V usage is TRBV10-3 and J usage is TRBJ2-7, with TRBD1 identical over 7 bases. The V segment lost 8 bases and the J segment 4 bases; nucleotides outside the gene matches: 14. Germline lookup yields CDR1 ENHRY and CDR2 SYGVKD. The CDR3 runs 15 residues. The CDR3 loop reads CAIAATRDRSYEQYF. Written as DNA, the CDR3 is TGTGCCATCGCGGCCACGAGGGACAGAAGTTACGAGCAGTACTTC.

The chain is built from TRBV19 and TRBJ2-3, with TRBD2 matching over 7 bases. V shed 4 bases, J shed 0 bases, and the junction held 4 bases outside the gene matches. The CDR3 spans 15 residues. Germline V gene lookup returns CDR1 LNHDA and CDR2 SQIVND (reference sequence). CDR3 in amino acids: CASSKWRGSTDTQYF. The CDR3 DNA reads TGTGCCAGTAGTAAATGGCGGGGGAGCACAGATACGCAGTATTTT.

This rearrangement joins TRBV15 to TRBJ1-3, with D perhaps matching TRBD1 (6 bases). V lost 0 bases, J lost 2 bases, and 8 bases lay in between. There are 15 residues in the CDR3. The germline gives CDR1 LNHNV, CDR2 YYDKDF (reference sequence). The chain's CDR3 is CATSRDRGPGNTIYF. As DNA, the CDR3 is TGTGCCACCAGCAGAGATCGGGGGCCTGGAAACACCATATATTTT.